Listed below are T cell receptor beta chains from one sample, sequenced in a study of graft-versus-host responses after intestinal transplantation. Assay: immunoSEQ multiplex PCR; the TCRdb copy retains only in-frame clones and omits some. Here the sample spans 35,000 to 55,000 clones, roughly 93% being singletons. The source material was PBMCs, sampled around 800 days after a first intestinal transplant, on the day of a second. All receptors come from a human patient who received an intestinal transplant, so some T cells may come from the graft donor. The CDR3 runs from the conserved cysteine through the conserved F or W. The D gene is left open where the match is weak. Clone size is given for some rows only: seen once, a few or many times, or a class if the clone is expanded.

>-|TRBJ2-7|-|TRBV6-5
CASSYRAGPNEQYF
TGTGCCAGCAGTTACCGGGCAGGGCCCAACGAGCAGTACTTC
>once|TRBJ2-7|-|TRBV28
CASTSGAPPYEQYF
TGTGCCAGCACTTCCGGGGCCCCCCCCTACGAGCAGTACTTC
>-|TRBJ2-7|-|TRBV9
CASSVEARAPYEQYF
TGTGCCAGCAGCGTAGAAGCGAGAGCCCCCTACGAGCAGTACTTC
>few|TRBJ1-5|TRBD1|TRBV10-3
CAARGQGNHQPQHF
TGTGCCGCCAGGGGACAGGGTAACCATCAGCCCCAGCATTTT
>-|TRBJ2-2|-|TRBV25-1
CASSDAGELFF
TGTGCCAGCAGTGACGCCGGGGAGCTGTTTTTT
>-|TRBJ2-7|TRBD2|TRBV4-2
CASSQEIVGASGSSEQYF
TGTGCCAGCAGCCAAGAAATAGTAGGCGCTAGCGGGAGCAGCGAGCAGTACTTC
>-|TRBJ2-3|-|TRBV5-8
CASSLDADTQYF
TGTGCCAGCAGCTTGGATGCAGATACGCAGTATTTT
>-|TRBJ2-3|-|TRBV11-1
CASRFTDTQYF
TGTGCCAGCAGGTTCACAGATACGCAGTATTTT
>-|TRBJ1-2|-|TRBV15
CATSRDSSGRAGGYTF
TGTGCCACCAGCAGAGATAGTTCAGGGAGAGCAGGAGGCTACACCTTC
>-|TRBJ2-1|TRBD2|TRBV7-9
CASSPREDNEQFF
TGTGCCAGCAGCCCGCGGGAGGACAATGAGCAGTTCTTC
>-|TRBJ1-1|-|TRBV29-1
CSVDLGGLNTEAFF
TGCAGCGTCGACCTCGGGGGTTTGAACACTGAAGCTTTCTTT
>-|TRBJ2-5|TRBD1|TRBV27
CASSVGQGRQETQYF
TGTGCCAGCAGTGTGGGACAGGGGAGGCAAGAGACCCAGTACTTC
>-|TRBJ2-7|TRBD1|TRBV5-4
CASSLGQGAPDEQYF
TGTGCCAGCAGCTTAGGGCAGGGGGCACCAGACGAGCAGTACTTC
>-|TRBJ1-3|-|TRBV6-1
CASSEVGTASGNTIYF
TGTGCCAGCAGTGAAGTGGGAACGGCCTCTGGAAACACCATATATTTT
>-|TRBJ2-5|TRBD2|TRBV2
CASTAGLAGGRETQYF
TGTGCCAGCACCGCCGGACTAGCGGGAGGTCGAGAGACCCAGTACTTC
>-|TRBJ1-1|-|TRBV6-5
CASSYSKGAYTEAFF
TGTGCCAGCAGTTACTCGAAAGGGGCTTACACTGAAGCTTTCTTT
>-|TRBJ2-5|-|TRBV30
CAWSPNQIPQETQYF
TGTGCCTGGAGCCCGAACCAGATACCCCAAGAGACCCAGTACTTC
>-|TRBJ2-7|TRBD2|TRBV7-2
CASRYGTSSYEQYF
TGTGCCAGCAGGTACGGGACTAGCAGCTACGAGCAGTACTTC
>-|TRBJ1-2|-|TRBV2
CASSEVNTYGYTF
TGTGCCAGCAGTGAGGTCAATACCTATGGCTACACCTTC
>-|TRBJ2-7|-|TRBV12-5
CASGLEGLDEQYF
TGTGCTAGTGGTTTGGAGGGGTTGGACGAGCAGTACTTC
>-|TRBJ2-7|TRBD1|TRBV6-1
CASTFYGQDPYEQYF
TGTGCCAGCACTTTCTACGGACAGGATCCCTACGAGCAGTACTTC
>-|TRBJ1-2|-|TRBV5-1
CASSWTNLLVLEDYGYTF
TGCGCCAGCAGCTGGACCAACCTCCTGGTTTTAGAGGACTATGGCTACACCTTC
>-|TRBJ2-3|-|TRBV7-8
CASSFGGTSTDTQYF
TGTGCCAGCAGCTTTGGCGGGACAAGCACAGATACGCAGTATTTT
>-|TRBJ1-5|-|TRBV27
CASSLNSDSSQPQHF
TGTGCCAGCAGCCTTAATTCGGACAGTAGCCAGCCCCAGCATTTT
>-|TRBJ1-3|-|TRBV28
CASSPNPVPGNTIYF
TGTGCCAGCAGCCCGAACCCAGTCCCTGGAAACACCATATATTTT
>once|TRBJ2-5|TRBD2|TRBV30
CASALRREGRETQYF
TGTGCCTCCGCACTTAGGAGGGAGGGCCGAGAGACCCAGTACTTC
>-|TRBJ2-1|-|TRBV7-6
CASSLEPSSYNEQFF
TGTGCCAGCAGCTTAGAACCGAGCTCCTACAATGAGCAGTTCTTC
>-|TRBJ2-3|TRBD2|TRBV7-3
CASSPASTSGTTDTQYF
TGTGCCAGCAGCCCCGCTTCGACTAGCGGGACCACAGATACGCAGTATTTT
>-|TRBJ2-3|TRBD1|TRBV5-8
CASSPTGTDTQYF
TGTGCCAGCAGTCCGACAGGGACAGATACGCAGTATTTT
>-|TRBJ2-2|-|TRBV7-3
CASSPEGAHTGELFF
TGTGCCAGCAGTCCTGAAGGGGCCCACACCGGGGAGCTGTTTTTT
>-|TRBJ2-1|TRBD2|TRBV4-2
CASSQDRGGRAGDEQFF
TGTGCCAGCAGCCAAGATCGAGGCGGGAGGGCCGGCGATGAGCAGTTCTTC